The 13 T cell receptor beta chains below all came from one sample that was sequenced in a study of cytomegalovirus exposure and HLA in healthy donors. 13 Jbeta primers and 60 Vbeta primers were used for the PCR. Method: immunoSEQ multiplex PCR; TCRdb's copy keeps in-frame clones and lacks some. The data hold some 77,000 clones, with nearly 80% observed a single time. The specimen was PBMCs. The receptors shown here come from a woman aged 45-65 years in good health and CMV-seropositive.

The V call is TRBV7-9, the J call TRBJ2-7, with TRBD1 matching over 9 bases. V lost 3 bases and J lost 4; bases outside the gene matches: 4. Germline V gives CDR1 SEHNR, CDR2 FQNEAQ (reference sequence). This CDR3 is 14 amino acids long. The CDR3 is CASSFPGQGYEQYF. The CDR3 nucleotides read TGTGCCAGCAGCTTTCCGGGACAGGGATACGAGCAGTACTTC.

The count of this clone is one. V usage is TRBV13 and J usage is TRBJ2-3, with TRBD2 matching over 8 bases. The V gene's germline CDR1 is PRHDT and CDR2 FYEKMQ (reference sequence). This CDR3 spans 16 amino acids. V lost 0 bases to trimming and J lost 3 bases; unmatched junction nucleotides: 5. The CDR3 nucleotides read TGTGCCAGCAGCTTAGGCTTGCGGGAGGTTACAGATACGCAGTATTTT. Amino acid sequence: CASSLGLREVTDTQYF. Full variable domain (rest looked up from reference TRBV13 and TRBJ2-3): AAGVIQSPRHLIKEKRETATLKCYPIPRHDTVYWYQQGPGQDPQFLISFYEKMQSDKGSIPDRFSAQQFSDYHSELNMSSLELGDSALYFCASSLGLREVTDTQYFGPGTRLTVL.

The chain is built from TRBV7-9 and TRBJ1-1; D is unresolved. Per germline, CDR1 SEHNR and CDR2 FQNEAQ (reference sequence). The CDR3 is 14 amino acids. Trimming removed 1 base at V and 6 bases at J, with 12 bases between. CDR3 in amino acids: CASSLVVNPAEAFF. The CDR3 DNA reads TGTGCCAGCAGCTTAGTAGTTAACCCGGCTGAAGCTTTCTTT.

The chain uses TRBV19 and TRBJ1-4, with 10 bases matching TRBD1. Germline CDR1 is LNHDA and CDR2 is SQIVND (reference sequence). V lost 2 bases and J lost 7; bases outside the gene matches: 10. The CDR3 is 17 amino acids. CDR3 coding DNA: TGTGCCAGTAGTATATATCCCAAAGGGACAGGGGTTGAAAAACTGTTTTTT. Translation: CASSIYPKGTGVEKLFF.

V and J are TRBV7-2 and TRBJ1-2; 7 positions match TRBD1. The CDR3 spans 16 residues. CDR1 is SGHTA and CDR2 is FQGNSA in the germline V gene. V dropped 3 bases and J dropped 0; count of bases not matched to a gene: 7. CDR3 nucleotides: TGTGCCAGCAGCTTGGACAGGCATCCAGCTAACTATGGCTACACCTTC. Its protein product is CASSLDRHPANYGYTF.

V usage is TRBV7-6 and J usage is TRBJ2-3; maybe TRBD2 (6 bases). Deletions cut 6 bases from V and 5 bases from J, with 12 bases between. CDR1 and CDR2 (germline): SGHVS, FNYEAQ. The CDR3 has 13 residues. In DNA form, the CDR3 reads TGTGCCAGCAGTTTGCGGAGGGTAGATACGCAGTATTTT. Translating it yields CASSLRRVDTQYF.

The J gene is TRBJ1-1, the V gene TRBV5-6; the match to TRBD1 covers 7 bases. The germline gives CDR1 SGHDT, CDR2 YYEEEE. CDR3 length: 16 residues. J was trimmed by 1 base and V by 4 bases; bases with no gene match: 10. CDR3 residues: CASSPLGGQTNTEAFF. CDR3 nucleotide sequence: TGTGCCAGCAGCCCATTAGGGGGCCAGACGAACACTGAAGCTTTCTTT. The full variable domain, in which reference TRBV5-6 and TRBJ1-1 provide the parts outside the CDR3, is DAGVTQSPTHLIKTRGQQVTLRCSPKSGHDTVSWYQQALGQGPQFIFQYYEEEERQRGNFPDRFSGHQFPNYSSELNVNALLLGDSALYLCASSPLGGQTNTEAFFGQGTRLTVV.

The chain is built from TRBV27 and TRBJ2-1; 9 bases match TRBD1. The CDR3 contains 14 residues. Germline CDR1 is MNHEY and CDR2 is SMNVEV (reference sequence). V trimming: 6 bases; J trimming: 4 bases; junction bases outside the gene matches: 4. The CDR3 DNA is TGTGCCAGCAGGACAGGGGGTCGATACAATGAGCAGTTCTTC. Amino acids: CASRTGGRYNEQFF.

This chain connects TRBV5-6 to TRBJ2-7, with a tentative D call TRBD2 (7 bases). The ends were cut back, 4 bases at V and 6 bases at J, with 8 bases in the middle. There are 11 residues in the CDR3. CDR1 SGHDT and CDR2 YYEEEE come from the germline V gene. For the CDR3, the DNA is TGTGCCAGCAGCAGGGGGGGCGAGCAGTACTTC. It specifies CASSRGGEQYF.

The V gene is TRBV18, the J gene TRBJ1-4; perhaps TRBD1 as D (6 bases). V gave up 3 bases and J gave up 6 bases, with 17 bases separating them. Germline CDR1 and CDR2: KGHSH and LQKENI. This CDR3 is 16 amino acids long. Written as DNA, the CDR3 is TGTGCCAGCTCACCTTGGACAGTCCAACAAGATGAAAAACTGTTTTTT. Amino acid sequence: CASSPWTVQQDEKLFF.

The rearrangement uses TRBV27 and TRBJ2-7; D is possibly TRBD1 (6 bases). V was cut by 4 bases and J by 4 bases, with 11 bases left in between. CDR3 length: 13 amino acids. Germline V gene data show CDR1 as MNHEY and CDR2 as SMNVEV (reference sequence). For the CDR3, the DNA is TGTGCCAGCAGTTACTCTACAGGGTACGAGCAGTACTTC. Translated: CASSYSTGYEQYF.

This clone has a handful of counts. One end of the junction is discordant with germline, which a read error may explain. The CDR3 nucleotides are TGTGCTAGCAGCTTACTGGGGCAGGGGGCGGGAAATGAGCAGTTCTTC. It is translated as CASSLLGQGAGNEQFF. This chain connects TRBV7-7 to TRBJ2-1, with 8 bases aligning to TRBD1. From germline, CDR1 is SSHAT and CDR2 FNYEAQ (reference sequence). CDR3 size: 16 residues. The variable domain in full, with the rest retrieved from reference TRBV7-7 and TRBJ2-1, is GAGVSQSPRYKVTKRGQDVTLRCDPISSHATLYWYQQALGQGPEFLTYFNYEAQPDKSGLPSDRFSAERPEGSISTLTIQRTEQRDSAMYRCASSLLGQGAGNEQFFGPGTRLTVL.

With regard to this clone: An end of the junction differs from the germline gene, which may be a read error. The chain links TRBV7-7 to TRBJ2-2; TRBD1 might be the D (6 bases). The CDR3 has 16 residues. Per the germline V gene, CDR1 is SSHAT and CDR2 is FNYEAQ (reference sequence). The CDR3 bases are TGTGCTAGCAGCCCCGTGAGGGGGAGAAAAACCGGGGAGCTGTTTTTT. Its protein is CASSPVRGRKTGELFF.